The 19 T cell receptor beta chains listed next were all sequenced from one sample in a study of cytomegalovirus exposure and HLA in healthy donors (TCRdb year 2017). The library was made by the immunoSEQ multiplex PCR assay. A mixture of 60 forward primers for TCR Vbeta segments and 13 reverse primers for TCR Jbeta segments was used in the multiplex PCR. TCRdb's version of the immuneACCESS table is confined to in-frame rearrangements and falls short of the full clone set. An unresolved V gene accounts for under half of the shortfall where checked; the remainder is of unknown origin. The sample data list 170,000 or so clones, and 70% to 90% of these were observed just once. Of the sample, approximately 2% falls within the top ten clones. Source material: PBMCs. The source is a woman aged 18-29 years in good health and CMV-seronegative.

V gene TRBV19 combines with J gene TRBJ2-2; TRBD1 matches at 9 bases. V lost 7 bases and J lost 6; bases outside the gene matches: 6. CDR3 size: 14 residues. Germline-derived CDR1 and CDR2 are LNHDA and SQIVND (reference sequence). The CDR3, as DNA: TGTGCCAGTACCAGGGACAGGGATTCCGGGGAGCTGTTTTTT. Translated: CASTRDRDSGELFF.

In its sample, this clone was seen a few times. V gene TRBV4-1 combines with J gene TRBJ2-2; TRBD1 might be the D (6 bases). Germline CDR1 is MGHRA and CDR2 is YSYEKL. The CDR3 extends over 14 amino acids. V was cut by 0 bases and J by 5 bases, with 7 bases left in between. This chain's CDR3 is CASSQDQGTGELFF. DNA for the CDR3: TGCGCCAGCAGCCAAGATCAGGGGACCGGGGAGCTGTTTTTT.

About this clone: Here the CDR3 omits its conserved ending phenylalanine or tryptophan, so a read error is the likely source. The CDR3 region is CASSLLPGVYEQYL. The CDR3 region has the DNA TGTGCCAGCAGCCTTCTGCCAGGGGTCTACGAGCAGTACCTC. The V call is TRBV6-1, the J call TRBJ2-7; D may be TRBD1 (6 bases). Germline CDR1 and CDR2: MNHNS and SASEGT. V dropped 6 bases and J dropped 3 bases, with 15 bases sitting between them. This CDR3 spans 14 amino acids.

This clone was detected only once. J is TRBJ2-7 and V is TRBV2, with D unresolved. The CDR3 runs to 13 residues. V was cut by 4 bases and J by 6 bases, with 13 bases left in between. In germline, CDR1 is SNHLY, CDR2 FYNNEI. CDR3 sequence: CASSVQADREQYF. The CDR3 DNA follows: TGTGCCAGCAGTGTCCAGGCCGATCGCGAGCAGTACTTC.

J is TRBJ2-2 and V is TRBV7-2; D is uncertain. CDR1 is SGHTA and CDR2 is FQGNSA in the germline V gene. V dropped 4 bases and J dropped 6 bases, with 9 bases sitting between them. The CDR3 is 13 amino acids. The CDR3 protein is CASSSRAAGELFF. As DNA, the CDR3 is TGTGCCAGCAGCTCCCGCGCGGCCGGGGAGCTGTTTTTT.

J is TRBJ2-7 and V is TRBV18, with 7 bases aligning to TRBD2. V lost 3 bases to trimming and J lost 3 bases; unmatched junction nucleotides: 5. Germline V lookup: CDR1 KGHSH, CDR2 LQKENI. The CDR3 runs 14 residues. CDR3 nucleotides: TGTGCCAGCTCACCTCCCGGACTAGACTACGAGCAGTACTTC. It encodes CASSPPGLDYEQYF.

This clone was detected only once. The chain joins TRBV4-1 to TRBJ1-2; D uncertain. The V gene lost 4 bases and the J gene lost 8 bases, with 17 bases spanning the gap. The germline CDR1 and CDR2 sequences are MGHRA and YSYEKL. The CDR3 runs to 14 residues. The CDR3 nucleotides read TGCGCCAGCAGCCTCCGCCTAGCCCGTAGGGGCTACACCTTC. Encoded protein: CASSLRLARRGYTF.

The CDR3 nucleotides read TGTGCCAGCCCTCCGGGGGGGGGTAGGGATGAGCAGTTCTTC. Protein sequence: CASPPGGGRDEQFF. The V call is TRBV7-9, the J call TRBJ2-1; 8 bases match TRBD2. CDR1 is SEHNR and CDR2 is FQNEAQ in the germline V gene (reference sequence). V was pared by 8 bases and J by 8 bases, with 11 bases of the junction left unmatched. The CDR3 consists of 14 residues.

The chain combines TRBV6-5 with TRBJ1-1; tentatively, D is TRBD1 (5 bases). CDR3 size: 15 residues. V lost 2 bases, J lost 2 bases, and 12 bases lay in between. CDR1 and CDR2 (germline): MNHEY, SVGAGI. The CDR3 DNA follows: TGTGCCAGCAGTTACGACAGCCTAGTAAACACTGAAGCTTTCTTT. Translation: CASSYDSLVNTEAFF.

This rearrangement joins TRBV2 to TRBJ1-5, with 9 bases lining up with TRBD1. The V gene end was trimmed by 5 bases and the J gene end by 6 bases; junction bases not matched to a gene: 8. The CDR3 contains 15 residues. Germline V gene data show CDR1 as SNHLY and CDR2 as FYNNEI. For the CDR3, the DNA is TGTGCCAGCAGTTGGGACAGGGTGGGGAGTCAGCCCCAGCATTTT. Translating it yields CASSWDRVGSQPQHF.

J is TRBJ1-6 and V is TRBV27; D is unresolved. This CDR3 has 20 residues. The V and J ends lost 2 bases and 7 bases respectively, with 27 bases between them. From germline, CDR1 is MNHEY and CDR2 SMNVEV (reference sequence). CDR3 sequence reads: CASSLDRGTQQAGPNSPLHF. CDR3 coding DNA: TGTGCCAGCAGTTTAGACCGTGGCACACAGCAGGCAGGCCCCAATTCACCCCTCCACTTT.

This rearrangement joins TRBV19 to TRBJ1-5; 8 positions match TRBD1. CDR3 length: 13 residues. CDR1 and CDR2 (germline): LNHDA, SQIVND (reference sequence). The V and J ends lost 3 bases and 7 bases, in that order; junction bases with no gene match: 2. The CDR3 is CASSMTGEQPQHF. CDR3 DNA sequence: TGTGCCAGTAGTATGACAGGGGAACAGCCCCAGCATTTT. Filled out from reference TRBV19 and TRBJ1-5, the complete variable domain reads DGGITQSPKYLFRKEGQNVTLSCEQNLNHDAMYWYRQDPGQGLRLIYYSQIVNDFQKGDIAEGYSVSREKKESFPLTVTSAQKNPTAFYLCASSMTGEQPQHFGDGTRLSIL.

V and J are TRBV4-1 and TRBJ2-7; 8 positions match TRBD2. The J segment lost 3 bases and the V segment lost 3 bases, leaving 16 bases of the junction unmatched. CDR3 length: 18 amino acids. CDR1 is MGHRA and CDR2 is YSYEKL in the germline V gene. The CDR3: CASSHGPDGGEVFYEQYF. In DNA form, the CDR3 reads TGCGCCAGCAGCCATGGACCGGACGGGGGGGAAGTATTCTACGAGCAGTACTTC.

In this sample, this clone turned up a few times. The chain links TRBV5-1 to TRBJ2-3; no clear D. Deletions cut 2 bases from V and 0 bases from J, with 13 bases between. Germline V CDR1 and CDR2: SGHRS, YFSETQ. The CDR3 is 16 residues long. Here the CDR3 DNA reads TGCGCCAGCAGCTTAGGAGCTCATTTCAGCACAGATACGCAGTATTTT. Amino acid sequence: CASSLGAHFSTDTQYF.

This clone was counted a single time. The CDR3 DNA reads TGTGCCAGCAGCGTAGGACAGGGGACTAGCACAGATACGCAGTATTTT. Translating gives CASSVGQGTSTDTQYF. This chain connects TRBV9 to TRBJ2-3; TRBD1 agrees at 8 bases. Germline V gene lookup returns CDR1 SGDLS and CDR2 YYNGEE. Trimming cost V 0 bases and J 0 bases; bases outside gene matches: 3. This CDR3 has 16 residues.

V and J are TRBV5-6 and TRBJ1-3, with D hard to call. Looked up from germline, CDR1 is SGHDT and CDR2 is YYEEEE. V was trimmed by 6 bases and J by 0 bases, leaving 10 bases between them. The CDR3 has 14 amino acids. The CDR3, as DNA: TGTGCCAGCACCCTGCGGAGCTCTGGAAACACCATATATTTT. Translation gives CASTLRSSGNTIYF.

J is TRBJ2-3 and V is TRBV27; 9 bases fit TRBD2. The CDR3 has 17 residues. The ends lost 1 base at V and 2 bases at J; junction bases unmatched: 7. The germline V gene has CDR1 MNHEY and CDR2 SMNVEV (reference sequence). The CDR3 nucleotides read TGTGCCAGCAGTTTATTCCTTAGCGGGGGACCCACAGATACGCAGTATTTT. Protein product: CASSLFLSGGPTDTQYF.

The chain links TRBV6-1 to TRBJ1-1; a possible D gene is TRBD1 (6 bases). With 5 bases removed from V and 2 bases from J, the gap between germline ends came to 12 bases. The germline gives CDR1 MNHNS, CDR2 SASEGT. This CDR3 has 14 residues. CDR3 sequence: CASSRDIFNTEAFF. CDR3 DNA: TGTGCCAGCAGTCGGGACATTTTTAACACTGAAGCTTTCTTT.

The V call is TRBV19, the J call TRBJ1-1; no clear D gene. V lost 1 base to trimming and J lost 2 bases, with 8 bases between them. CDR3 length: 14 amino acids. Germline-derived CDR1 and CDR2 are LNHDA and SQIVND (reference sequence). CDR3 sequence reads: CASSIVGSNTEAFF. For the CDR3, the DNA is TGTGCCAGTAGTATAGTCGGTAGCAACACTGAAGCTTTCTTT. Full variable domain (rest looked up from reference TRBV19 and TRBJ1-1): DGGITQSPKYLFRKEGQNVTLSCEQNLNHDAMYWYRQDPGQGLRLIYYSQIVNDFQKGDIAEGYSVSREKKESFPLTVTSAQKNPTAFYLCASSIVGSNTEAFFGQGTRLTVV.